This is a list of T cell receptor beta chains from one sample in a study of post-analysis software for immune sequencing data. One entry per CDR3 protein, called by TCRdb with MiXCR from the PCR reads. The repertoire has 600,000 to 750,000 distinct CDR3 sequences, about 60% of them found once; the top ten carry 10% to 12%. Sequencing input: blood. Receptor source: a girl aged 2 to 9 with multiple sclerosis. Both conserved end residues are part of each CDR3. Fields, in order: CDR3 length, J gene, D gene, V gene, CDR3 protein. D genes are given only for firm matches.

cdr3_length: 15; j_call: TRBJ2-1; d_call: NA; v_call: TRBV6-5; cdr3_aa: CASRSGGSSYNEQFF
cdr3_length: 14; j_call: TRBJ2-5; d_call: NA; v_call: TRBV29-1; cdr3_aa: CSVVSLRVQETQYF
cdr3_length: 14; j_call: TRBJ2-5; d_call: TRBD2; v_call: TRBV14; cdr3_aa: CASSPHSGRETQYF
cdr3_length: 14; j_call: TRBJ1-5; d_call: NA; v_call: TRBV5-1; cdr3_aa: CASNRGYSNQPQHF
cdr3_length: 12; j_call: NA; d_call: NA; v_call: TRBV6-1; cdr3_aa: CASSEYDYEQYF
cdr3_length: 14; j_call: TRBJ2-5; d_call: NA; v_call: TRBV5-1; cdr3_aa: CASSPWGAVETQYF
cdr3_length: 15; j_call: TRBJ2-1; d_call: TRBD2; v_call: TRBV7-2; cdr3_aa: CASSRGGLGNNEQFF
cdr3_length: 16; j_call: TRBJ2-5; d_call: TRBD2; v_call: TRBV6-5; cdr3_aa: CASSYTLGLAGETQYF
cdr3_length: 15; j_call: TRBJ2-3; d_call: TRBD1; v_call: TRBV12-3/TRBV12-4; cdr3_aa: CASSSSGTDTATQYF
cdr3_length: 17; j_call: TRBJ2-1; d_call: NA; v_call: TRBV14; cdr3_aa: CASSQALSRGPRNEQFF
cdr3_length: 15; j_call: TRBJ2-4; d_call: NA; v_call: TRBV6-5; cdr3_aa: CASSWGGQGKNIQYF
cdr3_length: 13; j_call: TRBJ1-5; d_call: TRBD1; v_call: TRBV20-1; cdr3_aa: CSAYRGEGQPQHF
cdr3_length: 13; j_call: TRBJ2-1; d_call: TRBD2; v_call: TRBV29-1; cdr3_aa: CSVEDVGGTEQFF
cdr3_length: 15; j_call: TRBJ2-7; d_call: NA; v_call: TRBV7-6; cdr3_aa: CASSLGGSPTYEQYF
cdr3_length: 15; j_call: TRBJ2-1; d_call: TRBD2; v_call: TRBV7-9; cdr3_aa: CASSPGLADWGEQFF
cdr3_length: 14; j_call: TRBJ2-1; d_call: TRBD2; v_call: TRBV6-4; cdr3_aa: CASSRSGGYNEQFF
cdr3_length: 12; j_call: TRBJ2-5; d_call: NA; v_call: TRBV29-1; cdr3_aa: CSVPETEETQYF
cdr3_length: 13; j_call: TRBJ2-7; d_call: TRBD2; v_call: TRBV7-9; cdr3_aa: CASSKSGGHEQYF
cdr3_length: 13; j_call: TRBJ1-6; d_call: NA; v_call: TRBV5-1; cdr3_aa: CASSLVGGQPLHF
cdr3_length: 14; j_call: TRBJ2-1; d_call: NA; v_call: TRBV29-1; cdr3_aa: CSANPRTDYNEQFF
cdr3_length: 16; j_call: TRBJ2-3; d_call: NA; v_call: TRBV18; cdr3_aa: CASSSTTTGLPDTQYF
cdr3_length: 14; j_call: TRBJ1-2; d_call: NA; v_call: TRBV12-3/TRBV12-4; cdr3_aa: CASTRYVTNYGYTF
cdr3_length: 16; j_call: TRBJ2-3; d_call: NA; v_call: TRBV6-5; cdr3_aa: CASSYSAGASTDTQYF
cdr3_length: 18; j_call: TRBJ2-1; d_call: NA; v_call: TRBV10-3; cdr3_aa: CASARGALGLSSYNEQFF
cdr3_length: 15; j_call: TRBJ2-5; d_call: NA; v_call: TRBV6-4; cdr3_aa: CASSEGEGAKETQYF
cdr3_length: 17; j_call: TRBJ1-2; d_call: NA; v_call: TRBV7-2; cdr3_aa: CASSLATGINTNYGYTF
cdr3_length: 17; j_call: TRBJ2-3; d_call: TRBD2; v_call: TRBV28; cdr3_aa: CASSSLSSGSRPDTQYF
cdr3_length: 15; j_call: TRBJ2-5; d_call: NA; v_call: TRBV20-1; cdr3_aa: CSADIPAGAPETQYF